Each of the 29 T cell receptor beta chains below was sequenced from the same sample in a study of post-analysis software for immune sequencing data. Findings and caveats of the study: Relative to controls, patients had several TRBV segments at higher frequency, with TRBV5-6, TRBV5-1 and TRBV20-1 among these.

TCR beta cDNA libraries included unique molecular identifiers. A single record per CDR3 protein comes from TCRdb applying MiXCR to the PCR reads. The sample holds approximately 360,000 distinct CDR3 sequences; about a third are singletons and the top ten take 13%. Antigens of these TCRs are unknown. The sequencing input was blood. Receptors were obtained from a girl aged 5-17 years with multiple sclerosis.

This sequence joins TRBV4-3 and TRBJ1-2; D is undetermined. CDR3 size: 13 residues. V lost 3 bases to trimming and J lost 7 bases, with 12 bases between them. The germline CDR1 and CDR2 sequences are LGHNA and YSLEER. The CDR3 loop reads CASSHPREVGYTF. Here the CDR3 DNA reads TGCGCCAGCAGCCATCCGAGGGAGGTTGGCTACACCTTC.

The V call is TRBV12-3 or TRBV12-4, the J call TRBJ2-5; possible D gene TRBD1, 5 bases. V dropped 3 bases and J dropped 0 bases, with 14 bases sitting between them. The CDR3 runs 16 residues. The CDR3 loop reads CASSFQSGWNQETQYF. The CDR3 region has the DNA TGTGCCAGCAGTTTTCAGTCAGGGTGGAACCAAGAGACCCAGTACTTC.

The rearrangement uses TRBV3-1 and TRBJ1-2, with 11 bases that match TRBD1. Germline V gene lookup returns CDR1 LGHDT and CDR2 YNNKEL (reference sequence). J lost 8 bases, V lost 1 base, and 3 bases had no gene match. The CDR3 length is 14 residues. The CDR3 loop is CASSQGTGGHGYTF. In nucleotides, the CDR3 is TGTGCCAGCAGCCAAGGGACAGGGGGCCACGGCTACACCTTC.

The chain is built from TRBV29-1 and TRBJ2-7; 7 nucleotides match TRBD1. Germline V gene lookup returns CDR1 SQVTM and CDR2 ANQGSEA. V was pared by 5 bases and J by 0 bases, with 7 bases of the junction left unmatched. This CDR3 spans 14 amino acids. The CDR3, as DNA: TGCAGCGTTTCCCGGGACAGAGACTCCTACGAGCAGTACTTC. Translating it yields CSVSRDRDSYEQYF.

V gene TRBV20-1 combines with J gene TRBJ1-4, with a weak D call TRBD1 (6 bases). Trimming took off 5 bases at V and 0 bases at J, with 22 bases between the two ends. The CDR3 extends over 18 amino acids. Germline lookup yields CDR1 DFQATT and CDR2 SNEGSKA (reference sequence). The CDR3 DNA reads TGCAGTGCTCCACGCCTAACGGGACACTTTGCAACTAATGAAAAACTGTTTTTT. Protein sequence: CSAPRLTGHFATNEKLFF.

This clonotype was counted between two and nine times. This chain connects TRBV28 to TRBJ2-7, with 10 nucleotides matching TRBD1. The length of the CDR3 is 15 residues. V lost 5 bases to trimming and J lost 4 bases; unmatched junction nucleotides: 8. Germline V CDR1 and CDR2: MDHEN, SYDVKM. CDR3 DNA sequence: TGTGCCAGCAGTCGCACGGGACAGGGGTCATACGAGCAGTACTTC. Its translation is CASSRTGQGSYEQYF.

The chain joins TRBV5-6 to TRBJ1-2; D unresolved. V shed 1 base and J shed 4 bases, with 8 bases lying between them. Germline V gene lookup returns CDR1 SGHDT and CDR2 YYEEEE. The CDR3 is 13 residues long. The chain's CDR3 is CASSLYRPYGYTF. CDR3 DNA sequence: TGTGCCAGCAGCTTGTACAGACCCTATGGCTACACCTTC.

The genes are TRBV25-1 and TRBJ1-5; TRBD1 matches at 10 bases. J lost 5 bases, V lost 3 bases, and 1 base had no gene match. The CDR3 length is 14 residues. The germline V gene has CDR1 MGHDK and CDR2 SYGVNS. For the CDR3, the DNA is TGTGCCAGCAGTGAGGACAGGGGGGATCAGCCCCAGCATTTT. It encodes CASSEDRGDQPQHF.

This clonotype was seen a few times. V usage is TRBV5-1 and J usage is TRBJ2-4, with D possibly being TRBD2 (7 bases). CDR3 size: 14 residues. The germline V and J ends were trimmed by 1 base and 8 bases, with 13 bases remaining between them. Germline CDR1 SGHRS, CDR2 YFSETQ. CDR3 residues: CASSLSGGAHIQYF. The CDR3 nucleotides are TGCGCCAGCAGCTTGAGTGGGGGGGCACACATTCAGTACTTC.

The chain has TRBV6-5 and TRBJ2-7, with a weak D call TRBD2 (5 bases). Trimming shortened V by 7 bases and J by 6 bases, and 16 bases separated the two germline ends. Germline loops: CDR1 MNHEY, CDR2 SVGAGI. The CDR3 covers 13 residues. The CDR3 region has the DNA TGTGCCAGCACCGTCCCGGGAAGTTTCGAGCAGTACTTC. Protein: CASTVPGSFEQYF.

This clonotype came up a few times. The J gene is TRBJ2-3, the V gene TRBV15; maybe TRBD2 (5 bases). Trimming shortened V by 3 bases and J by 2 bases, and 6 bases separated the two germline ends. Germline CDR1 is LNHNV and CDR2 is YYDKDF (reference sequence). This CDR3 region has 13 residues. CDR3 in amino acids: CATSSGDTDTQYF. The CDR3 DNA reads TGTGCCACCAGCAGCGGGGACACAGATACGCAGTATTTT.

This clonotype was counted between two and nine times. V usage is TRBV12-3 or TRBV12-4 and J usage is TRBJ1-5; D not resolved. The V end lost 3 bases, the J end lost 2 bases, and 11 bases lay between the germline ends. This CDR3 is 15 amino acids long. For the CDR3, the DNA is TGTGCCAGCAGTTTGTACAGAGGTGGCAATCAGCCCCAGCATTTT. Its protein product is CASSLYRGGNQPQHF.

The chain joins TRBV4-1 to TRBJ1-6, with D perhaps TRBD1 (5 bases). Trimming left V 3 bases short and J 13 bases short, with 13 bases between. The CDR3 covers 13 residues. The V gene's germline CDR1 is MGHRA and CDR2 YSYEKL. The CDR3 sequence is CASSHGHGRPLHF. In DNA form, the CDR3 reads TGCGCCAGCAGCCACGGACATGGAAGGCCCCTCCACTTT.

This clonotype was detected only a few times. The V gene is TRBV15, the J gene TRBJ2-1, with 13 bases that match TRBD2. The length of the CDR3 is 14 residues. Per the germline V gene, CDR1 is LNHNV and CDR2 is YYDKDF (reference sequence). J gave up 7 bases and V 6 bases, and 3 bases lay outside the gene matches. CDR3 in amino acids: CATRGTSGVNEQFF. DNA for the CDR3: TGTGCCACCAGGGGGACTAGCGGGGTTAATGAGCAGTTCTTC.

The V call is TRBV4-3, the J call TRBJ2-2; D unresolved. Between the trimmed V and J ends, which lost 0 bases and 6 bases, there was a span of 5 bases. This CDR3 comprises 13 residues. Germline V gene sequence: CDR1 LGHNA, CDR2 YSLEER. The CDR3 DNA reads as TGCGCCAGCAGCCAAGACACAGCCGGGGAGCTGTTTTTT. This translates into CASSQDTAGELFF.

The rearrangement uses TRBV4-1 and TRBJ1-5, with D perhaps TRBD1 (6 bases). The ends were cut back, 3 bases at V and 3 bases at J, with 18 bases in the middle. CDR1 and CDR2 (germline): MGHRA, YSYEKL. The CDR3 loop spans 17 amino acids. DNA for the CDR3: TGCGCCAGCAGCCATCCAGCTAGGGCAGGGGACAATCAGCCCCAGCATTTT. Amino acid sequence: CASSHPARAGDNQPQHF.

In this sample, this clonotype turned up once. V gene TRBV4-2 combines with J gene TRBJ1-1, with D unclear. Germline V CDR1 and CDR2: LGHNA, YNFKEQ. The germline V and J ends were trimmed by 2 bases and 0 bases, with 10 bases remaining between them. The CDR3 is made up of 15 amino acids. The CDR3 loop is CASSQRLGVNTEAFF. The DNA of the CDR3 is TGTGCCAGCAGCCAACGTCTGGGAGTGAACACTGAAGCTTTCTTT.

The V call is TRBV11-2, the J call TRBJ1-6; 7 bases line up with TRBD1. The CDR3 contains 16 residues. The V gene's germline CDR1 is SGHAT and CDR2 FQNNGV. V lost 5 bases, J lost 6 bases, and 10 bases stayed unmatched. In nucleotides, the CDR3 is TGTGCCAGCAGCCAACTAAGGGGGCGCGCTAATTCACCCCTCCACTTT. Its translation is CASSQLRGRANSPLHF.

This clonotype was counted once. CDR3 in DNA: TGTGCCAGCAGCTTAGGGGGGACAGTCAATGAGCAGTTCTTC. Protein product: CASSLGGTVNEQFF. V is TRBV7-3 and J is TRBJ2-1, with D perhaps matching TRBD1 (7 bases). The V end lost 2 bases, the J end lost 6 bases, and 11 bases lay between the germline ends. Germline CDR1 reads SGHTA; CDR2 reads FQGTGA. This CDR3 is built from 14 residues. The full variable domain, completed using reference TRBV7-3 and TRBJ2-1, is GAGVSQTPSNKVTEKGKYVELRCDPISGHTALYWYRQSLGQGPEFLIYFQGTGAADDSGLPNDRFFAVRPEGSVSTLKIQRTERGDSAVYLCASSLGGTVNEQFFGPGTRLTVL.

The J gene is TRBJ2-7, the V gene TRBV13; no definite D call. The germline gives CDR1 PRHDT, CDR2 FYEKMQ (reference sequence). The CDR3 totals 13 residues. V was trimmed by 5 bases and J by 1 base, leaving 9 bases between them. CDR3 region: CASSPRPSYEQYF. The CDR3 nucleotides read TGTGCCAGCAGCCCGCGTCCATCCTACGAGCAGTACTTC.

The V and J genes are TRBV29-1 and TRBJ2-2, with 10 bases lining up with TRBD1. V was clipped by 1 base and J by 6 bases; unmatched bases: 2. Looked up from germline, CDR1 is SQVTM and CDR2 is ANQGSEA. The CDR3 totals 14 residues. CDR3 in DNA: TGCAGCGTTGAAGGGGGGACAGGGGCCGGGGAGCTGTTTTTT. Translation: CSVEGGTGAGELFF.

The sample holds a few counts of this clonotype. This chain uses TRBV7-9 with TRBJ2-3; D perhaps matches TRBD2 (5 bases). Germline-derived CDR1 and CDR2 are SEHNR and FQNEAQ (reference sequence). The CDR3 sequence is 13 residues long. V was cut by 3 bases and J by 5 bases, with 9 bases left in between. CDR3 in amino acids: CASSLSGLDTQYF. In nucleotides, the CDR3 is TGTGCCAGCAGCTTGTCGGGGTTAGATACGCAGTATTTT.

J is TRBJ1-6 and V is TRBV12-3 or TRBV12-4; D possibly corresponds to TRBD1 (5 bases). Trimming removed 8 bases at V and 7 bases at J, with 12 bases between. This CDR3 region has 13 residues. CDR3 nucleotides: TGTGCCAGCTCTCGGGGGGAGAATTCACCCCTCCACTTT. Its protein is CASSRGENSPLHF.

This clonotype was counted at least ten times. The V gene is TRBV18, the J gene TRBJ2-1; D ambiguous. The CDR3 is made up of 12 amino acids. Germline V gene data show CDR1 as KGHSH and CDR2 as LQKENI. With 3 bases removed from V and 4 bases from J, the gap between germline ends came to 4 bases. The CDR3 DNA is TGTGCCAGCTCACCGGGGTACAATGAGCAGTTCTTC. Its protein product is CASSPGYNEQFF.

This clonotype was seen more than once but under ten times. This CDR3 is CSLRGTLNRTEAFF. The DNA of the CDR3 is TGCAGCCTGCGAGGGACCTTGAATCGCACTGAAGCTTTCTTT. This sequence joins TRBV29-1 and TRBJ1-1, with a tentative D call TRBD1 (5 bases). In germline, CDR1 is SQVTM, CDR2 ANQGSEA. The CDR3 has 14 residues. Trimming stripped 8 bases from V and 4 bases from J, with 20 bases between.

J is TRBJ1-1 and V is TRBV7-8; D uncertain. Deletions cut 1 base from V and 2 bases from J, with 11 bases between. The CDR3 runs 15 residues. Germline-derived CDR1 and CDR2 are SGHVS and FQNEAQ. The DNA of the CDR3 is TGTGCCAGCAGCTTAGTTCTGGGTACTAACACTGAAGCTTTCTTT. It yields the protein CASSLVLGTNTEAFF.

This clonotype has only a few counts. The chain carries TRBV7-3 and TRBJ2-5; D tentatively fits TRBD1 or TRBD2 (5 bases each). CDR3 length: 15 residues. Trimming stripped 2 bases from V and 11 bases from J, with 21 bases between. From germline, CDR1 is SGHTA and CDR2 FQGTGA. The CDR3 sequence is CASSLDNRLDGEQYF. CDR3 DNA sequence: TGTGCCAGCAGCTTAGATAACAGGCTTGACGGGGAGCAGTACTTC.

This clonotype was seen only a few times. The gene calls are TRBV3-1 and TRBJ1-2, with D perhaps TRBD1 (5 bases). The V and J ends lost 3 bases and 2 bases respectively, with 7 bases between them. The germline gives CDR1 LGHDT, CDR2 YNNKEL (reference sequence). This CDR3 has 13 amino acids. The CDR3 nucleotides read TGTGCCAGCAGCCAGGGGGGGAACTATGGCTACACCTTC. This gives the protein CASSQGGNYGYTF.

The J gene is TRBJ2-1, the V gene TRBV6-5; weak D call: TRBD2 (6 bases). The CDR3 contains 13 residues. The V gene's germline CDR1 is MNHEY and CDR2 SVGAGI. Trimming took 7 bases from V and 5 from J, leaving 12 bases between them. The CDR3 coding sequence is TGTGCCAGCACCGGGACTCCTCACAATGAGCAGTTCTTC. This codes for CASTGTPHNEQFF.